Sequencing of this T cell receptor beta chain was carried out in a study of T cells after posttransplantation cyclophosphamide (dated by TCRdb to 2015 to 2016). About the study as a whole: T cell repertoire reconstitution was tracked by TRB sequencing after myeloablative bone marrow transplantation in which posttransplantation cyclophosphamide was used as GVHD prophylaxis. Antigen receptor sequencing covered samples from some 35 PTCy-treated patients and around 16 of their related bone marrow donors. TRB sequencing was performed on blood from all 35 or so PTCy patients with 1-year posttransplant specimens. Up to roughly 3 additional blood samples from 2 to 5.2 years after transplant were also TRB-sequenced in 3 patients, as was pretransplant blood from several patients. TRA and TRB clonality were tightly correlated in several samples, so subsequent TCR analyses focused on TRB only. Public TRB sequences were compared against a database of over 3,600 sequences linked to responses to pathogens, tumor antigens, self-antigens and alloantigens.

Note on this clone: Its binding antigen is unknown. The input lacks base qualities; no much larger clone sits a single base away.

Including cysteine and phenylalanine, the CDR3 has 14 amino acids. The kept DNA is CDR3 alone, 42 bases in frame from the first base. Reading the germline V gene gives CDR1 SNHLY and CDR2 FYNNEI. The germline V and J ends show losses of 0 bases and 5 bases respectively, and no gene match explains 1 base of the junction. Naive T cells were defined as viable CD3+CD4+ or CD3+CD8+ cells that were CCR7+CD45RA+CD45RO-CD95-CD27+CD28+. Peripheral blood samples were provided by related bone marrow donors on the day of marrow donation. Peripheral blood and bone marrow mononuclear cells were isolated by Ficoll-Hypaque density centrifugation and cryopreserved. CD4+ and CD8+ T cells, including naive and memory subsets, were sorted by FACS using a FACSAria II. What the research found in general, with its limitations: The TRB repertoires of T cells infiltrating skin or the GI tract showed only limited overlap with the TRB repertoires found in blood. Across roughly 40 patients, recipient CMV seropositivity and CMV reactivation were highly associated with TRB clonality; PTCy diversity was similar to CNI/methotrexate controls. At 1-2 months, donor-recipient similarity was low but rose over the first year, and the later blood repertoires were often dominated by donor CD8+ memory clones.

Genomic DNA was used for TRB sequencing, which was performed with the immunoSEQ assay at survey resolution or with the hsTCRB kit. The source study handled its data this way. The immunoSEQ software was used for initial read processing, and the LymphoSeq R package was used for repertoire analyses. Clonality was computed as 1 minus normalized Shannon entropy, and a Gini coefficient was also calculated for each TRB dataset. Phenotypes of unsorted samples were inferred by mapping TRB sequences from sorted subsets of the recipient or donor onto the same recipient's unsorted samples. Sourced from immuneACCESS, this table was stored by TCRdb with only in-frame sequences that have V and J called. A share of the clones is absent; for the studies checked, an unresolved V gene accounts for under half, and the remainder has no known explanation. Clone size and V and J calls were adopted from that table, with D and trimming inferred from the DNA. The sample records over 20,000 clones, over 95% of which are singletons. Of the sample, less than 0.15% falls within the top ten clones.

The sequence derives from a man aged 45-60 years in good health, CMV-negative, and a related stem cell transplant donor. The rearrangement joined TRBV2 to TRBJ1-2, and 9 junctional nucleotides match TRBD1. The sequenced sample consisted of naive CD4+ T cells sorted from PBMCs. The CDR3 in this case is CASSEAGTGYGYTF. The bases are TGTGCCAGCAGTGAAGCCGGGACAGGGTATGGCTACACCTTC.